The entry below describes one T cell receptor (beta chain). The antigen is undetermined. CDR1 is MGHRA, CDR2 YSYEKL, per germline. V lost 0 bases to trimming and J lost 3 bases, with 6 bases between them. CDR3 size: 13 residues. Vbeta (60) and Jbeta (13) primers were used in the PCR. Clones were read by immunoSEQ multiplex PCR, and TCRdb kept only the in-frame ones, dropping some. This table holds fewer than 300,000 clones, around 86% found once. This record comes from a study of cytomegalovirus exposure and HLA in healthy donors. Notes on the study in general: Within the data, a cluster of highly shared sequence variants was likely a sequencing artifact. In terms of immune exposure information, only CMV serostatus was available.

The receptor's source is a man aged 35 to 55 in good health and CMV-seropositive. The rearrangement links TRBV4-1 to TRBJ2-7, with D perhaps TRBD1 (5 bases). The material sequenced was PBMCs. The CDR3 protein is CASSQEQGYEQYF. CDR3 DNA: TGCGCCAGCAGCCAAGAGCAGGGCTACGAGCAGTACTTC.